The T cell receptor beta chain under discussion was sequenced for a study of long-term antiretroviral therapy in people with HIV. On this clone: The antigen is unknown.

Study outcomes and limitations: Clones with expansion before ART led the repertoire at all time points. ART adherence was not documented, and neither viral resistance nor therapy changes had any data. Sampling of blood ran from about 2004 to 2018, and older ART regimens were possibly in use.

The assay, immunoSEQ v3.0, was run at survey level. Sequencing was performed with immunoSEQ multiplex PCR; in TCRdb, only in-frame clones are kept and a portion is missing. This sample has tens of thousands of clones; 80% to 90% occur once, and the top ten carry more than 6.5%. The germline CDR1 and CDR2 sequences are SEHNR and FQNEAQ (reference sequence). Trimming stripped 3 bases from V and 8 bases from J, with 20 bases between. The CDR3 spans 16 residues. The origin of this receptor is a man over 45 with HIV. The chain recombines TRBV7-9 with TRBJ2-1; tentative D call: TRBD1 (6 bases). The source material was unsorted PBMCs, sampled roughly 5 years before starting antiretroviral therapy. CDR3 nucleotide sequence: TGTGCCAGCAGCTTTATCCGAGGGGGTGTGCTCCATGAGCAGTTCTTC. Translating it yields CASSFIRGGVLHEQFF.